One TCR beta chain is described in this entry. Its specificity is unknown. Sequencing used immunoSEQ v3. Clones were read by immunoSEQ multiplex PCR, and TCRdb kept only the in-frame ones, dropping some. The sample holds approximately 40,000 clones, 73% seen once. Time point denoted: pre-treatment sample, taken before nivolumab and TIL therapy. From germline, CDR1 is SGHDT and CDR2 YYEEEE. CDR3 length: 14 residues. The V end was cut by 0 bases, the J end by 3 bases, with 9 bases between. The data originate from a study of TIL therapy for anti-PD-1-resistant metastatic lung cancer. Whole-study findings and limits: Treatment-naive, never-smoker and oncogene-addicted patients were overrepresented in this highly selected cohort.

The origin of this receptor is a person aged 25 to 79 with non-small cell lung cancer. This sample comprised blood, obtained at baseline. The rearrangement links TRBV5-6 to TRBJ1-1; D is unresolved. This CDR3 reads CASSLARDDTEAFF. In DNA, the CDR3 is TGTGCCAGCAGCTTGGCGAGGGATGACACTGAAGCTTTCTTT.